These 24 T cell receptor beta chains came from one sample sequenced in a study of radiation and T cells in renal cell carcinoma. Data came from immunoSEQ multiplex PCR; TCRdb stores just in-frame clones and leaves some out. The sample holds 60,000 to 75,000 clones, roughly 80% seen once. Documented time point: blood 4 weeks post-SBRT, at nephrectomy. Treatment in this sample: 15 Gy SBRT to primary tumor, nephrectomy 4 weeks later. Sequencing was performed on blood, taken from a patient whose treatment included radiotherapy and nephrectomy. Source of these receptors: a man aged 55 to 70 with renal cell carcinoma.

The chain links TRBV27 to TRBJ1-1; D is possibly TRBD1 (6 bases). Per germline, CDR1 MNHEY and CDR2 SMNVEV (reference sequence). Trimming pared 5 bases from V and 6 bases from J, leaving 13 bases between. The CDR3 runs to 13 residues. The CDR3 DNA follows: TGTGCCAGCAGTCGTCAAACAGGGCCTGAAGCTTTCTTT. Translated, it gives CASSRQTGPEAFF.

This clone was detected once. The V call is TRBV2, the J call TRBJ2-7; D might be TRBD1 or TRBD2, each matching 5 bases. The CDR3 has 13 amino acids. Germline-derived CDR1 and CDR2 are SNHLY and FYNNEI. The germline V and J ends were trimmed by 5 bases and 5 bases, with 13 bases remaining between them. The CDR3 spells CASSPGLGDEQYF. The DNA for the CDR3 is TGTGCCAGCAGTCCCGGACTGGGGGACGAGCAGTACTTC.

The chain uses TRBV11-2 and TRBJ1-2; D remains unclear. This CDR3 spans 15 amino acids. V lost 1 base, J lost 4 bases, and 13 bases lay in between. Germline CDR1 reads SGHAT; CDR2 reads FQNNGV. The CDR3 is CASSLGSLIGYGYTF. The CDR3 DNA reads TGTGCCAGCAGCTTAGGGTCCCTTATCGGCTATGGCTACACCTTC. Full variable domain (outside the CDR3, taken from reference TRBV11-2 and TRBJ1-2): EAGVAQSPRYKIIEKRQSVAFWCNPISGHATLYWYQQILGQGPKLLIQFQNNGVVDDSQLPKDRFSAERLKGVDSTLKIQPAKLEDSAVYLCASSLGSLIGYGYTFGSGTRLTVV.

The J gene is TRBJ1-2, the V gene TRBV6-1; D gene unclear. This CDR3 spans 12 amino acids. V gave up 1 base and J gave up 5 bases, with 5 bases separating them. Looked up from germline, CDR1 is MNHNS and CDR2 is SASEGT. The CDR3 DNA reads as TGTGCCAGCAGTGAAGTGGGGTATGGCTACACCTTC. It is translated as CASSEVGYGYTF.

This clone occurred once. The chain joins TRBV15 to TRBJ2-2; no clear D. Germline CDR1 reads LNHNV; CDR2 reads YYDKDF (reference sequence). V was shortened by 0 bases and J by 7 bases, with 6 bases between the two germline ends. The length of the CDR3 is 13 residues. CDR3 loop: CATSRDQNGELFF. CDR3 coding DNA: TGTGCCACCAGCAGAGATCAAAACGGGGAGCTGTTTTTT.

This clone was observed at least ten times. The rearrangement uses TRBV10-3 and TRBJ2-5; 7 nucleotides match TRBD1. J gave up 2 bases and V 6 bases, and 9 bases lay outside the gene matches. This CDR3 has 15 amino acids. Germline V gene sequence: CDR1 ENHRY, CDR2 SYGVKD. The CDR3 sequence: CAIRPGQRGQETQYF. The CDR3 coding sequence is TGTGCCATCAGACCGGGACAGAGAGGACAAGAGACCCAGTACTTC.

V is TRBV10-3 and J is TRBJ1-1; D remains unclear. CDR1 and CDR2 from the germline V gene are ENHRY and SYGVKD. Trimming stripped 6 bases from V and 11 bases from J, with 16 bases between. The CDR3 has 12 amino acids. The CDR3: CAISYGGDSAFF. For the CDR3, the DNA is TGTGCCATCAGCTATGGCGGGGATTCGGCTTTCTTT.

The chain uses TRBV18 and TRBJ1-5; weak D call: TRBD1 (5 bases). Trimming removed 6 bases from V and 0 bases from J, with 9 bases in between. Germline V gene lookup returns CDR1 KGHSH and CDR2 LQKENI. The CDR3 covers 14 residues. The CDR3 sequence: CASSEGNSNQPQHF. In DNA, the CDR3 is TGTGCCAGCTCGGAGGGGAATAGCAATCAGCCCCAGCATTTT.

V usage is TRBV5-1 and J usage is TRBJ1-1, with D hard to call. Trimming stripped 0 bases from V and 1 base from J, with 7 bases between. Per germline, CDR1 SGHRS and CDR2 YFSETQ. This CDR3 comprises 14 residues. CDR3 in DNA: TGCGCCAGCAGCTTGGAGGTGGGGAACACTGAAGCTTTCTTT. It specifies CASSLEVGNTEAFF.

This rearrangement joins TRBV7-8 to TRBJ2-4; TRBD2 might be the D (7 bases). Germline V lookup: CDR1 SGHVS, CDR2 FQNEAQ. V was pared by 1 base and J by 4 bases, with 14 bases between. This CDR3 contains 16 residues. The CDR3 DNA is TGTGCCAGCAGCTTAGAGGGGGGGGCTGTTAAAAACATTCAGTACTTC. Protein product: CASSLEGGAVKNIQYF.

The CDR3 sequence is CASSLVGLYEQYF. The CDR3 bases are TGTGCCAGCAGCTTGGTCGGACTCTACGAGCAGTACTTC. The chain combines TRBV5-8 with TRBJ2-7; perhaps TRBD2 as D (5 bases). The CDR3 has 13 amino acids. Germline V gene lookup returns CDR1 SGHTS and CDR2 YDEGEE. Trimming pared 0 bases from V and 3 bases from J, leaving 7 bases between.

The chain is built from TRBV27 and TRBJ2-1; TRBD1 aligns across 10 bases. J gave up 7 bases and V 5 bases, and 8 bases lay outside the gene matches. The CDR3 length is 15 residues. Germline V lookup: CDR1 MNHEY, CDR2 SMNVEV (reference sequence). Written as DNA, the CDR3 is TGTGCCAGCAGTAAAGACAGGGGGCAAATGAATGAGCAGTTCTTC. Protein: CASSKDRGQMNEQFF.

V and J are TRBV4-1 and TRBJ1-1, with unresolved D. The CDR3 loop spans 15 amino acids. CDR1 is MGHRA, CDR2 YSYEKL, per germline. Deletions cut 4 bases from V and 0 bases from J, with 12 bases between. CDR3 DNA: TGCGCCAGCAGCCTGGAAGTATATATGAACACTGAAGCTTTCTTT. It is translated as CASSLEVYMNTEAFF.

This chain joins TRBV20-1 and TRBJ2-4; D call uncertain. Germline V gene sequence: CDR1 DFQATT, CDR2 SNEGSKA (reference sequence). V was cut by 5 bases and J by 11 bases, with 13 bases left in between. The CDR3 covers 11 residues. CDR3 sequence (DNA): TGCAGTGCTCTGGTCCTCCAGGTTCAGTACTTC. Its translation: CSALVLQVQYF.

A note on this clone: Other DNA sequences in the same sample also yield this CDR3. The rearrangement links TRBV6-5 to TRBJ1-2; TRBD1 aligns across 8 bases. The CDR3 consists of 13 residues. V lost 4 bases and J lost 3; bases outside the gene matches: 1. The V gene's germline CDR1 is MNHEY and CDR2 SVGAGI. CDR3 amino acids: CASSLTGDYGYTF. The CDR3 DNA sequence: TGTGCCAGCAGTTTGACAGGGGACTATGGCTACACCTTC.

The gene calls are TRBV19 and TRBJ2-2; D tentatively reads TRBD1 or TRBD2 (5 bases each). V lost 4 bases and J 4 bases, leaving 16 bases between the germline ends. The CDR3 is 16 residues long. Germline V CDR1 and CDR2: LNHDA, SQIVND (reference sequence). For the CDR3, the DNA is TGTGCCAGTAGTAGCCTTCCGGGACCCTCCACCGGGGAGCTGTTTTTT. It translates to CASSSLPGPSTGELFF.

This clone was detected only a few times. This chain links TRBV5-1 with TRBJ2-5; D is perhaps TRBD1 (5 bases). The CDR3 runs to 16 residues. V lost 3 bases, J lost 2 bases, and 17 bases lay in between. Germline values: CDR1 SGHRS, CDR2 YFSETQ. CDR3 loop: CASSSVQGRPQETQYF. Here the CDR3 DNA reads TGCGCCAGCAGCTCGGTCCAGGGCAGGCCGCAAGAGACCCAGTACTTC. The full variable domain, its missing parts supplied by reference TRBV5-1 and TRBJ2-5, is KAGVTQTPRYLIKTRGQQVTLSCSPISGHRSVSWYQQTPGQGLQFLFEYFSETQRNKGNFPGRFSGRQFSNSRSEMNVSTLELGDSALYLCASSSVQGRPQETQYFGPGTRLLVL.

The chain has TRBV7-3 and TRBJ2-1; 14 positions agree with TRBD2. Per the germline V gene, CDR1 is SGHTA and CDR2 is FQGTGA. J gave up 7 bases and V 5 bases, and 13 bases lay outside the gene matches. This CDR3 spans 18 amino acids. The CDR3 DNA reads as TGTGCCAGCAGCCCCAGGGGACTAGCGGGAGTGTACCCAAATGAGCAGTTCTTC. Amino acid sequence: CASSPRGLAGVYPNEQFF.

This chain joins TRBV6-1 and TRBJ1-2, with D maybe TRBD1 (6 bases). Trimming stripped 8 bases from V and 6 bases from J, with 13 bases between. The CDR3 totals 12 residues. Germline CDR1 and CDR2: MNHNS and SASEGT. This chain's CDR3 is CASRQEPNGYTF. In nucleotides, the CDR3 is TGTGCCAGCCGACAGGAACCAAATGGCTACACCTTC.

The chain uses TRBV9 and TRBJ2-5; 8 nucleotides match TRBD1. V shed 6 bases, J shed 5 bases, and the junction held 9 bases outside the gene matches. Germline values: CDR1 SGDLS, CDR2 YYNGEE. This CDR3 is 14 amino acids long. CDR3 DNA sequence: TGTGCCAGCAACAAGCAGGGGGCAGGCGAGACCCAGTACTTC. This translates into CASNKQGAGETQYF.

This chain links TRBV27 with TRBJ1-1; 9 bases align to TRBD1. The CDR3 is 15 amino acids. V gave up 7 bases and J gave up 5 bases; unmatched junction bases: 11. Germline-derived CDR1 and CDR2 are MNHEY and SMNVEV (reference sequence). The CDR3 here is CASTPGQGFVTEAFF. CDR3 bases: TGTGCCAGCACTCCGGGACAGGGTTTCGTAACTGAAGCTTTCTTT.

The chain has TRBV9 and TRBJ1-3; D is unclear. Trimming removed 2 bases from V and 2 bases from J, with 5 bases in between. CDR3 length: 13 amino acids. Germline V gene lookup returns CDR1 SGDLS and CDR2 YYNGEE. DNA for the CDR3: TGTGCCAGCAGCGTCGCCCCTGGAAACACCATATATTTT. Translating it yields CASSVAPGNTIYF.

The V call is TRBV11-3, the J call TRBJ2-3; 9 bases match TRBD1. There are 15 residues in the CDR3. CDR1 SGHNT and CDR2 YENEEA come from the germline V gene. Unmatched junction bases numbered 11, after V lost 7 bases and J lost 6 bases. The CDR3, as DNA: TGTGCCAGCACCAAGGGGGGACAGGGAGCGGATACGCAGTATTTT. Translation gives CASTKGGQGADTQYF. Drawing the rest from reference TRBV11-3 and TRBJ2-3, the complete variable domain is EAGVVQSPRYKIIEKKQPVAFWCNPISGHNTLYWYLQNLGQGPELLIRYENEEAVDDSQLPKDRFSAERLKGVDSTLKIQPAELGDSAVYLCASTKGGQGADTQYFGPGTRLTVL.

The chain couples TRBV2 to TRBJ2-2; possibly TRBD1 for D (6 bases). CDR1 and CDR2 (germline): SNHLY, FYNNEI. The CDR3 length is 12 residues. The ends were cut back, 9 bases at V and 7 bases at J, with 12 bases in the middle. The CDR3 DNA is TGTGCCAGTACAGGGCTAGTCGGGGAGCTGTTTTTT. This translates into CASTGLVGELFF.